The present TCR beta chain was sequenced within a study of shared clonotypes between healthy human individuals (TCRdb year 2020). The study in broad terms: Three men and two women, aged 18 to 49 years, made up the cohort. Between about 0.94 and 8.9 billion PBMCs per donor were obtained by leukapheresis. To estimate repertoire size and how much clonotypes are shared between individuals, the study performed deep sequencing of blood TCR repertoires from a few healthy adults. Different laboratories and diverse techniques were used to prepare libraries and sequence TCR repertoires, to increase sequencing depth and limit assay-specific biases.

TCR CDR3 regions were amplified from genomic DNA by multiplex PCR using the deep immunoSEQ assay. Genomic DNA extracted from each cell subset was distributed evenly over all wells of several immunoSEQ 96-well plates, and each plate served as one replicate. For unsorted PBMC, each replicate PCR was loaded with 250 to 300 ng genomic DNA, equivalent to 30,000 or so T cell genomes. Unsorted PBMC genomic DNA was sequenced across ten immunoSEQ deep assay plates. The purified libraries were quantified using a Qubit 3.0 fluorometer, sized with a Bioanalyzer 2100, and then quantified again using the KAPA Library Quantification kit. Every immunoSEQ 96-well plate was sequenced on a dedicated single-read 150-cycle Illumina NextSeq 550 flow cell. Concerning the study's data processing: Because only junctional sequences without quality scores were contained in the immunoSEQ output, filtering matching that applied to full-length reads could not be performed. To assign V/J genes and CDR3, sequences were annotated using PyIR, a Python wrapper for IgBLAST v1.9, with IMGT germline references. Any read was removed if the V/J assignment was weak (E-value above 1e-6), the CDR3 was missing, or the read contained stop codons, out-of-frame junctions, or ambiguous translated residues. A V3J clonotype was defined by an identical inferred V gene, J gene, and CDR3 amino acid sequence. The percentage overlap between two repertoires was calculated by dividing the number of shared unique clonotypes by the size of the smaller repertoire. RTK rarefaction, the Chao1 estimator, and Recon v2.1 estimates of unobserved clonotypes were used to assess repertoire richness. As stored in TCRdb, this immuneACCESS dataset retains in-frame rearrangements with V and J assigned. A fraction of the clones does not appear; measured against another copy, unresolved V genes explain less than half of the discrepancy, and the remainder lacks a known reason. V and J calls and clone size follow that table, whereas D and trimming were derived from the DNA. This sample holds more than 400,000 clones; more than 65% were observed only once. The ten top clones hold approximately 12% of the sample.

Trimming removed 1 base from V and 4 bases from J, leaving 7 bases between the germline ends. CDR1 and CDR2, looked up from the germline V gene, are SGHTA and FQGNSA. From the cysteine up to the phenylalanine, the CDR3 has a length of 13 residues. The read is trimmed to its CDR3 DNA, 39 bases read in frame from base 1. The donors were healthy, HIV-negative adults with no recently reported acute infections or vaccinations. Every donor was a Caucasian adult living in Nashville, Tennessee, USA. For unsorted samples, 96 million or so PBMCs were counted, and genomic DNA was extracted using the QIAamp DNA Blood Mini kit. After blood collection by leukapheresis, PBMCs were isolated using Ficoll-Histopaque density gradient centrifugation and then cryopreserved in the vapor phase of liquid nitrogen. Study-level results and caveats: Because the study included a small number of donors, the genetic and exposure-history diversity represented was limited. Sampling was limited to blood, and TCR repertoires in tissue likely differ from TCR repertoires in blood. Based on pairwise subsampling, the degree of clonotype sharing among donors was expected to be affected by sequencing depth.

Concerning this clone: Its binding antigen is unknown. It has no much larger one-base neighbor in the sample; base qualities were not kept. Within the sample, other DNA sequences also encode this same CDR3.

The sequencing sample was made of PBMCs. This TCR was sampled from a woman aged 40 to 49 in good health. Some clones in this sample may be carry-over from other donors' samples. The chain is made from TRBV7-2 and TRBJ1-2, and possibly TRBD1, on 5 matching bases. The sequence in DNA is TGTGCCAGCAGCTTAGGGCAGGGCTATGGCTACACCTTC. The translation is CASSLGQGYGYTF.